Listed below are T cell receptor beta chains from one sample, sequenced in a study of CD8 T cells in ankylosing spondylitis. TCRdb analysed the 5' RACE reads with MiXCR anew, one entry per CDR3 protein. The repertoire holds over 600,000 distinct CDR3 sequences, under 20% seen once, with about a fifth in the top ten. Sample: blood, either unsorted or a sorted T cell fraction (not recorded which). The receptors shown here come from a male donor with ankylosing spondylitis. Both conserved end residues are part of each CDR3.

V gene,J gene,CDR3 protein
TRBV7-3,TRBJ2-1,CASSLRGQGGNEQFF
TRBV29-1,TRBJ2-5,CSVESPSLNQETQYF
TRBV10-3,TRBJ2-7,CAISVGDGLGEQYF
TRBV3-1,TRBJ2-1,CASSHPAGIEQFF
TRBV5-5,TRBJ2-1,CASIPAGAYNEQFF
TRBV2,TRBJ1-1,CASSRQGSDTEAFF
TRBV5-1,TRBJ2-7,CASSLWTGPTYEQYF
TRBV12-3/TRBV12-4,TRBJ1-2,CAIKTGHGYTF
TRBV14,TRBJ2-1,CASSPQVGLADNEQFF
TRBV4-2,TRBJ2-1,CASSQETSHEQFF
TRBV11-2,TRBJ2-1,CASIPRAGGHYNEQFF
TRBV10-3,TRBJ1-5,CAISDLSGPLHF
TRBV10-3,TRBJ2-7,CAISEPKSGYEQYF
TRBV24-1,TRBJ2-3,CATSDWTTGADTQYF
TRBV12-3/TRBV12-4,TRBJ1-3,CASSLRASGGNTIYF
TRBV28,TRBJ2-3,CASSFWAQGTDTQYF
TRBV12-3/TRBV12-4,TRBJ2-7,CASSWGIPSYEQYF
TRBV12-3/TRBV12-4,TRBJ2-2,CASSFGRAPGELFF
TRBV12-3/TRBV12-4,TRBJ1-1,CASSLGSGQTMAFF
TRBV29-1,TRBJ2-7,CSVNSGRGYEQYF
TRBV20-1,TRBJ1-1,CSARQGQTWNTEAFF
TRBV20-1,TRBJ1-4,CSARDPGALTNEKLFF
TRBV12-3/TRBV12-4,TRBJ1-2,CASSLRDRRNYGYTF
TRBV20-1,TRBJ2-3,CSATRNTDTQYF
TRBV6-1,TRBJ1-2,CASSEGSRDGYTF
TRBV10-3,TRBJ1-2,CAISESRFDGYTF
TRBV12-3/TRBV12-4,TRBJ1-6,CASSLRGARDSPLHF
TRBV20-1,TRBJ2-1,CSACGPLSYNEQFF
TRBV20-1,TRBJ2-2,CSAGDDGYTGELFF
TRBV20-1,TRBJ2-3,CSATGGRVQASTDTQYF
TRBV4-2,TRBJ1-2,CASSQDMRIVRNYGYTF
TRBV3-1,TRBJ1-1,CASSQTTGRKTKAFF
TRBV29-1,TRBJ1-1,CSVATNMDTEAFF
TRBV5-1,TRBJ2-1,CASSTTTSGGLNEQFF
TRBV12-3/TRBV12-4,TRBJ2-7,CASSLKGLAGQFTYEQYF
TRBV5-3,TRBJ1-5,CARSWRQGLGCQPQHF
TRBV20-1,TRBJ1-2,CSARDRDKAYPYGYTF
TRBV5-1,TRBJ2-1,CASSSPWGGSNEQFF
TRBV12-3/TRBV12-4,TRBJ1-1,CASNLGGTEAFF
TRBV4-3,TRBJ2-5,CASSQDTLQETQYF
TRBV9,TRBJ2-1,CATSGVRYNEQFF
TRBV29-1,TRBJ2-1,CSWRDNEQFF
TRBV15,TRBJ1-3,CATSREKESRTFSF
TRBV6-1,TRBJ1-2,CASGRTGATYGYTF
TRBV12-3/TRBV12-4,TRBJ1-1,CASRPDRGAEAFF
TRBV27,TRBJ1-1,CASSLFSTGTEAFF
TRBV7-9,TRBJ1-1,CASSPPGLDTEAFF
TRBV18,TRBJ2-7,CASSPPGQGLGEQYF
TRBV28,TRBJ1-5,CASSRTAPSNQPQHF
TRBV6-1,TRBJ1-5,CATNRGEVNQPQHF